Presented here are 24 T cell receptor beta chains from one specimen sequenced in a study of blood T cell repertoires in COVID-19. Here immunoSEQ multiplex PCR was the method, and the copy in TCRdb shows in-frame clones only, minus some. The sample records a few hundred thousand clones, 85% being singletons. The material sequenced was peripheral blood. The source is a woman between 45 and 60 years old with active or convalescent COVID-19.

The genes are TRBV10-3 and TRBJ1-1; D is perhaps TRBD1 (5 bases). V gave up 1 base and J gave up 1 base, with 13 bases separating them. The germline gives CDR1 ENHRY, CDR2 SYGVKD. The CDR3 is 16 residues long. Written as DNA, the CDR3 is TGTGCCATCAGTGAGTTCCAGGGATTGACGAACACTGAAGCTTTCTTT. The encoded protein is CAISEFQGLTNTEAFF.

The V and J genes are TRBV5-4 and TRBJ2-2; no clear D. The length of the CDR3 is 15 residues. Germline loops: CDR1 SGHNT, CDR2 YYREEE (reference sequence). Trimming left V 3 bases short and J 1 base short, with 10 bases between. CDR3 sequence reads: CASSSELVNTGELFF. DNA for the CDR3: TGTGCCAGCAGCTCTGAGCTCGTGAACACCGGGGAGCTGTTTTTT.

The V call is TRBV2, the J call TRBJ1-1, with 7 bases identical to TRBD1. CDR1 is SNHLY and CDR2 is FYNNEI in the germline V gene. V shed 7 bases and J 1 base; nucleotides not matched to a gene: 6. The CDR3 extends over 14 amino acids. This CDR3 is CASNLGTANTEAFF. In DNA, the CDR3 is TGTGCCAGCAACCTCGGGACAGCGAACACTGAAGCTTTCTTT.

This sequence joins TRBV11-1 and TRBJ1-2; 9 nucleotides agree with TRBD1. Trimming took 5 bases from V and 8 from J; bases not matched to a gene: 3. There are 12 residues in the CDR3. Germline CDR1 is SGHAT and CDR2 is FQDESV (reference sequence). CDR3 protein: CASSLGQGGYTF. Written as DNA, the CDR3 is TGTGCCAGCAGCCTCGGACAGGGGGGCTACACCTTC. Drawing the rest from reference TRBV11-1 and TRBJ1-2, the complete variable domain is EAEVAQSPRYKITEKSQAVAFWCDPISGHATLYWYRQILGQGPELLVQFQDESVVDDSQLPKDRFSAERLKGVDSTLKIQPAELGDSAMYLCASSLGQGGYTFGSGTRLTVV.

V gene TRBV5-1 combines with J gene TRBJ2-3; D is unclear. Trimming pared 5 bases from V and 2 bases from J, leaving 9 bases between. From germline, CDR1 is SGHRS and CDR2 YFSETQ. This CDR3 contains 13 residues. The CDR3 DNA sequence: TGCGCCAGCAGTTCCGGTTACACAGATACGCAGTATTTT. It yields the protein CASSSGYTDTQYF.

The chain combines TRBV6-6 with TRBJ2-3; D is perhaps TRBD2 (7 bases). This CDR3 has 16 amino acids. CDR1 and CDR2 from the germline V gene are MNHNY and SVGAGI (reference sequence). With 5 bases removed from V and 0 bases from J, the gap between germline ends came to 15 bases. For the CDR3, the DNA is TGTGCCAGCAGTAGACGGGGGGCAGGGAGCACAGATACGCAGTATTTT. Encoded protein: CASSRRGAGSTDTQYF.

The rearrangement joins TRBV6-6 to TRBJ2-1, with TRBD2 matching 11 bases. The V gene's germline CDR1 is MNHNY and CDR2 SVGAGI (reference sequence). Germline trimming cut 6 bases from V and 5 bases from J; bases unmatched to any gene: 6. The CDR3 spans 15 residues. The CDR3: CASSAGLAVNNEQFF. The CDR3, as DNA: TGTGCCAGCAGCGCGGGACTAGCGGTTAACAATGAGCAGTTCTTC.

V usage is TRBV27 and J usage is TRBJ1-1; 7 bases map to TRBD1. V gave up 5 bases and J gave up 2 bases; unmatched junction bases: 8. The CDR3 covers 15 residues. CDR1 and CDR2 from the germline V gene are MNHEY and SMNVEV (reference sequence). DNA of the CDR3: TGTGCCAGCAGTGCACCGGGACAGATAAACACTGAAGCTTTCTTT. It specifies CASSAPGQINTEAFF.

DNA of the CDR3: TGCGCCAGCAGCTCGTACCCTAGCGGGAGTTTTATGTACAATGAGCAGTTCTTC. It is translated as CASSSYPSGSFMYNEQFF. The chain joins TRBV5-1 to TRBJ2-1; 10 positions agree with TRBD2. Germline V gene lookup returns CDR1 SGHRS and CDR2 YFSETQ. J lost 4 bases, V lost 3 bases, and 13 bases had no gene match. There are 18 residues in the CDR3.

This clone was seen just once. This chain links TRBV18 with TRBJ2-7; D unresolved. The CDR3 is 14 amino acids. CDR1 KGHSH and CDR2 LQKENI come from the germline V gene. Trimming pared 0 bases from V and 3 bases from J, leaving 9 bases between. The CDR3 DNA sequence: TGTGCCAGCTCACCACCATTCCCAAACTACGAGCAGTACTTC. Its translation: CASSPPFPNYEQYF.

The chain is built from TRBV7-2 and TRBJ1-5; D is undetermined. V gave up 1 base and J gave up 0 bases, with 7 bases separating them. CDR1 is SGHTA, CDR2 FQGNSA, per germline. CDR3 length equals 15 residues. The chain's CDR3 is CASSLVGVSNQPQHF. CDR3 nucleotides: TGTGCCAGCAGCTTAGTAGGAGTTAGCAATCAGCCCCAGCATTTT.

The chain combines TRBV19 with TRBJ1-4; a weak D match, TRBD1 (5 bases). Trimming took 7 bases from V and 4 from J, leaving 13 bases between them. This CDR3 is built from 14 residues. CDR1 LNHDA and CDR2 SQIVND come from the germline V gene (reference sequence). CDR3 sequence (DNA): TGTGCCAGTAAAGTAGCAGGGATTAATGAAAAACTGTTTTTT. Protein: CASKVAGINEKLFF.

Regarding this clone: A single base is all that separates this from a far larger clone, so a read error is likely. In DNA, the CDR3 is TGTGCCAGCAGTTACACTAGCGGGAGCTCCTACGAGCAGTACTTC. Translation gives CASSYTSGSSYEQYF. This chain connects TRBV6-5 to TRBJ2-7; the match to TRBD2 covers 11 bases. The CDR3 sequence is 15 residues long. Germline V gene data show CDR1 as MNHEY and CDR2 as SVGAGI. V shed 2 bases, J shed 0 bases, and the junction held 0 bases outside the gene matches.

The rearrangement links TRBV27 to TRBJ2-3; 9 bases align to TRBD2. The CDR3 sequence is 16 residues long. The V gene end was trimmed by 1 base and the J gene end by 3 bases; junction bases not matched to a gene: 5. Germline V CDR1 and CDR2: MNHEY, SMNVEV (reference sequence). In nucleotides, the CDR3 is TGTGCCAGCAGTTTATTCGCTAGCGGGAATACAGATACGCAGTATTTT. It translates to CASSLFASGNTDTQYF.

This chain's CDR3 is CASSLNQGRVGAGANVLTF. The CDR3 coding sequence is TGCGCCAGCAGCTTGAATCAGGGCAGGGTTGGTGCTGGGGCCAACGTCCTGACTTTC. The chain couples TRBV5-1 to TRBJ2-6, with D possibly TRBD1 on 5 matching bases. Germline CDR1 SGHRS, CDR2 YFSETQ. The CDR3 totals 19 residues. The V end lost 1 base, the J end lost 2 bases, and 19 bases lay between the germline ends. Drawing the rest from reference TRBV5-1 and TRBJ2-6, the complete variable domain is KAGVTQTPRYLIKTRGQQVTLSCSPISGHRSVSWYQQTPGQGLQFLFEYFSETQRNKGNFPGRFSGRQFSNSRSEMNVSTLELGDSALYLCASSLNQGRVGAGANVLTFGAGSRLTVL.

This chain links TRBV3-1 (or the pseudogene TRBV3-2) with TRBJ1-3; TRBD1 is a possible D gene (5 bases). The CDR3 length is 15 residues. The germline CDR1 and CDR2 sequences are LGHDT and YNNKEL (reference sequence). The germline V and J ends were trimmed by 7 bases and 0 bases, with 13 bases remaining between them. DNA of the CDR3: TGTGCCAGCAACCTCGGGGGGACCTCTGGAAACACCATATATTTT. As protein: CASNLGGTSGNTIYF.

The V call is TRBV5-1, the J call TRBJ1-1; 8 bases fit TRBD1. Germline CDR1 reads SGHRS; CDR2 reads YFSETQ. Trimming cost V 3 bases and J 6 bases; bases outside gene matches: 7. CDR3 length equals 14 residues. The CDR3 region has the DNA TGCGCCAGCAGCTGGGACAGGTCAAAGCCTGAAGCTTTCTTT. Translating it yields CASSWDRSKPEAFF.

As to this clone: Other DNA sequences in this sample translate to the same CDR3. The V and J genes are TRBV5-1 and TRBJ1-1; a weak D match, TRBD1 (5 bases). Germline CDR1 SGHRS, CDR2 YFSETQ. CDR3 length: 15 amino acids. The ends were cut back, 4 bases at V and 2 bases at J, with 15 bases in the middle. CDR3 DNA sequence: TGCGCCAGCAGCCCGGAGCTTACAGGAAACACTGAAGCTTTCTTT. Its translation: CASSPELTGNTEAFF.

The chain combines TRBV7-8 with TRBJ2-3; 12 bases align to TRBD2. The CDR3 runs to 18 residues. Germline V gene data show CDR1 as SGHVS and CDR2 as FQNEAQ. The ends lost 6 bases at V and 0 bases at J; junction bases unmatched: 10. The chain's CDR3 is CASSPGTSGPISTDTQYF. DNA for the CDR3: TGTGCCAGCAGTCCCGGGACTAGCGGGCCGATTAGCACAGATACGCAGTATTTT.

This sequence joins TRBV9 and TRBJ2-1; the D is unclear. The CDR3 is 15 amino acids. Trimming removed 4 bases at V and 9 bases at J, with 20 bases between. The V gene's germline CDR1 is SGDLS and CDR2 YYNGEE. The CDR3 DNA reads as TGTGCCAGCAGCACCAGTAGGCGGAATCTCGGTGAGCAGTTCTTC. As protein: CASSTSRRNLGEQFF.

This clone came up once. The chain joins TRBV5-6 to TRBJ2-7; 8 bases align to TRBD1. CDR3 length: 16 amino acids. Germline CDR1 reads SGHDT; CDR2 reads YYEEEE. Germline trimming cut 4 bases from V and 6 bases from J; bases unmatched to any gene: 15. CDR3 sequence (DNA): TGTGCCAGCAGCCCAAATCGGGACAGGTGGCCTCTCGAGCAGTACTTC. Its protein product is CASSPNRDRWPLEQYF.

V usage is TRBV5-1 and J usage is TRBJ2-1, with 7 bases matching TRBD1. This CDR3 has 15 residues. CDR1 and CDR2 from the germline V gene are SGHRS and YFSETQ. V was pared by 2 bases and J by 7 bases, with 9 bases of the junction left unmatched. The chain's CDR3 is CASSFSGTAENEQFF. CDR3 in DNA: TGCGCCAGCAGCTTTTCCGGGACAGCCGAGAATGAGCAGTTCTTC.

The genes are TRBV7-9 and TRBJ2-7; 7 nucleotides line up with TRBD1. Trimming cost V 5 bases and J 3 bases; bases outside gene matches: 10. The CDR3 is 15 residues long. The germline V gene encodes CDR1 SEHNR and CDR2 FQNEAQ (reference sequence). Written as DNA, the CDR3 is TGTGCCAGCAGCCCTCTACGACAGGGTGGCTACGAGCAGTACTTC. It yields the protein CASSPLRQGGYEQYF.

Written as DNA, the CDR3 is TGTGCCAGCAGTTACTTTCGGCAGGAAGACTATGGCTACACCTTC. Amino acids: CASSYFRQEDYGYTF. The chain joins TRBV6-5 to TRBJ1-2; D ambiguous. Germline V gene sequence: CDR1 MNHEY, CDR2 SVGAGI. V shed 1 base and J shed 3 bases, with 12 bases lying between them. The CDR3 totals 15 residues.